Each of the 15 T cell receptor beta chains below was sequenced from the same sample in a study of OX40 agonist ivuxolimab in advanced cancers. TCRdb keeps only in-frame clones here, not all; method: immunoSEQ multiplex PCR. Found here are tens of thousands of clones, 90% to 95% of them singletons; the top ten hold under 2%. The sample consisted of CD4+ or CD8+ T cells sorted from blood, taken in a trial of the OX40 agonist ivuxolimab. These receptors were obtained from an adult with an advanced solid tumor such as melanoma, head and neck, liver or kidney cancer.

V usage is TRBV19 and J usage is TRBJ1-1; weak D call: TRBD1 (5 bases). Germline CDR1 and CDR2: LNHDA and SQIVND (reference sequence). The V gene lost 4 bases and the J gene lost 7 bases, with 19 bases spanning the gap. The CDR3 length is 15 residues. CDR3 amino acids: CASSTPGGVRSEAFF. The CDR3 DNA follows: TGTGCCAGTAGTACCCCCGGGGGGGTTAGGAGTGAAGCTTTCTTT.

V usage is TRBV28 and J usage is TRBJ2-1; TRBD2 matches at 8 bases. The CDR3 consists of 15 residues. Germline-derived CDR1 and CDR2 are MDHEN and SYDVKM. With 2 bases clipped from V and 10 bases from J, the junction kept 10 bases outside the gene matches. DNA of the CDR3: TGTGCCAGCAGTTTACTGGCGGGAGGAGGGGGGGAGCAGTTCTTC. Protein sequence: CASSLLAGGGGEQFF.

To note about this clone: Other nucleotide sequences from this sample produce the same CDR3. The chain employs TRBV6-1 and TRBJ1-1, with no clear D. The CDR3 length is 12 residues. CDR1 MNHNS and CDR2 SASEGT come from the germline V gene. Trimming stripped 3 bases from V and 5 bases from J, with 7 bases between. The CDR3 coding sequence is TGTGCCAGCAGTGATCGAGATACTGAAGCTTTCTTT. Translating gives CASSDRDTEAFF.

The rearrangement links TRBV4-3 to TRBJ1-5; D is ambiguous. Trimming took 1 base from V and 7 from J, leaving 17 bases between them. The CDR3 totals 16 residues. Looked up from germline, CDR1 is LGHNA and CDR2 is YSLEER. The CDR3 DNA sequence: TGCGCCAGCAGCCAAGGAATCACCAGCCCGGGACAGCCCCAGCATTTT. Translated, it gives CASSQGITSPGQPQHF.

This clone was picked up a small number of times. The chain employs TRBV19 and TRBJ2-3, with 10 nucleotides matching TRBD1. V gave up 8 bases and J gave up 3 bases; unmatched junction bases: 11. CDR3 length: 16 amino acids. Germline CDR1 LNHDA, CDR2 SQIVND (reference sequence). The CDR3 DNA reads TGTGCCAGTCCAATAAGACAGGGGGCTCCTACAGATACGCAGTATTTT. Protein sequence: CASPIRQGAPTDTQYF. The full variable domain, completed using reference TRBV19 and TRBJ2-3, is DGGITQSPKYLFRKEGQNVTLSCEQNLNHDAMYWYRQDPGQGLRLIYYSQIVNDFQKGDIAEGYSVSREKKESFPLTVTSAQKNPTAFYLCASPIRQGAPTDTQYFGPGTRLTVL.

This clone showed up just a few times. The chain couples TRBV6-5 to TRBJ1-5; possible D gene TRBD1, 5 bases. V dropped 6 bases and J dropped 3 bases, with 12 bases sitting between them. In germline, CDR1 is MNHEY, CDR2 SVGAGI. The CDR3 has 14 residues. CDR3 sequence: CASSWDRFNQPQHF. The CDR3 nucleotides are TGTGCCAGCAGCTGGGACCGATTCAATCAGCCCCAGCATTTT.

This chain uses TRBV28 with TRBJ2-7; TRBD2 matches 10 bases. With V trimmed by 8 bases and J by 6 bases, 13 bases remained unmatched. CDR3 length: 15 amino acids. Germline V gene lookup returns CDR1 MDHEN and CDR2 SYDVKM. The CDR3 reads CASGLGLAASGEQYF. Here the CDR3 DNA reads TGTGCCAGCGGTCTAGGACTAGCGGCTTCCGGCGAGCAGTACTTC.

This clone was picked up one time. The gene calls are TRBV28 and TRBJ1-5; D is unresolved. The V end was cut by 4 bases, the J end by 7 bases, with 11 bases between. CDR3 length equals 13 residues. Germline CDR1 is MDHEN and CDR2 is SYDVKM. The CDR3 region has the DNA TGTGCCAGCAGTTCCTCAGGTAACCAGCCCCAGCATTTT. Encoded protein: CASSSSGNQPQHF.

The chain recombines TRBV6-6 with TRBJ1-1, with D maybe TRBD1 (5 bases). There are 14 residues in the CDR3. V was cut by 2 bases and J by 1 base, with 8 bases left in between. CDR1 is MNHNY and CDR2 is SVGAGI in the germline V gene (reference sequence). The CDR3 nucleotides read TGTGCCAGCAGTTACGGGGGTAGGAACACTGAAGCTTTCTTT. Amino acid sequence: CASSYGGRNTEAFF.

The chain uses TRBV5-1 and TRBJ1-4, with 10 bases fitting TRBD1. This CDR3 is built from 18 residues. Per germline, CDR1 SGHRS and CDR2 YFSETQ. Trimming cost V 0 bases and J 5 bases; bases outside gene matches: 10. The DNA of the CDR3 is TGCGCCAGCAGCTTGGCGGGACAGGGGATTAGCTCGAATGAAAAACTGTTTTTT. This gives the protein CASSLAGQGISSNEKLFF.

This sequence joins TRBV7-9 and TRBJ1-1; D may be TRBD1 (5 bases). The CDR3 covers 17 residues. V lost 0 bases, J lost 3 bases, and 17 bases lay in between. Germline values: CDR1 SEHNR, CDR2 FQNEAQ (reference sequence). Written as DNA, the CDR3 is TGTGCCAGCAGCTTAGCGAAGGGGAACCCTAGGGACACTGAAGCTTTCTTT. This translates into CASSLAKGNPRDTEAFF. The variable domain in full, completed from reference TRBV7-9 and TRBJ1-1, reads DTGVSQNPRHKITKRGQNVTFRCDPISEHNRLYWYRQTLGQGPEFLTYFQNEAQLEKSRLLSDRFSAERPKGSFSTLEIQRTEQGDSAMYLCASSLAKGNPRDTEAFFGQGTRLTVV.

The CDR3 region has the DNA TGTGCCATCTCCCGGGGGGATACCGGGGAGCTGTTTTTT. It codes for CAISRGDTGELFF. The V and J genes are TRBV10-3 and TRBJ2-2; 7 bases are a match to TRBD2. V gave up 8 bases and J gave up 5 bases; unmatched junction bases: 5. In germline, CDR1 is ENHRY, CDR2 SYGVKD. The CDR3 has 13 amino acids.

V is TRBV7-9 and J is TRBJ2-5; TRBD1 is a possible D gene (6 bases). CDR3 length equals 18 residues. Germline V gives CDR1 SEHNR, CDR2 FQNEAQ (reference sequence). V was trimmed by 3 bases and J by 4 bases, leaving 24 bases between them. CDR3 region: CASSFEPLSQGTRETQYF. CDR3 DNA: TGTGCCAGCAGCTTTGAGCCCCTCTCACAGGGTACGCGAGAGACCCAGTACTTC.

The chain joins TRBV5-5 to TRBJ2-7; 9 nucleotides match TRBD1. CDR3 size: 14 residues. Germline V CDR1 and CDR2: SGHKS, YYEKEE (reference sequence). Trimming took 2 bases from V and 3 from J; bases not matched to a gene: 3. CDR3 in amino acids: CASSFGTGNYEQYF. The DNA for the CDR3 is TGTGCCAGCAGCTTCGGGACAGGGAACTACGAGCAGTACTTC.

This clone was observed a handful of times. This chain joins TRBV11-2 and TRBJ2-7; 9 bases are a match to TRBD1. Trimming removed 4 bases from V and 1 base from J; junction bases left unmatched: 5. Germline-derived CDR1 and CDR2 are SGHAT and FQNNGV. CDR3 length equals 15 residues. The CDR3 is CASSSRTGASYEQYF. Here the CDR3 DNA reads TGTGCCAGCAGCTCTCGGACAGGGGCATCCTACGAGCAGTACTTC.